This T cell receptor beta chain was captured by sequencing in a study of beta chain features in type 1 diabetes. General study findings and limits: Researchers report that Type 1 diabetes patients had moderately but significantly shorter TCRB CDR3s across all four CD4+ subsets.

V shed 5 bases, J shed 4 bases, and the junction held 4 bases outside the gene matches. The CDR3 runs 15 residues. Germline V gene data show CDR1 as MNHNY and CDR2 as SVGAGI (reference sequence). In this sample, this clone turned up a few times. The antigen is undetermined. Expressed TCRB transcripts got sequenced, as all isolated RNA was reverse transcribed. The method was immunoSEQ multiplex PCR; TCRdb's version includes in-frame clones alone and lacks a portion of them. Here the sample spans 550,000 to 850,000 clones, 13% being singletons. Specimen: naive CD4+ T cells from blood. The chain couples TRBV6-6 to TRBJ2-1; 11 bases match TRBD1. The sequence came from a man aged 18 to 30 with type 1 diabetes. In nucleotides, the CDR3 is TGTGCCAGCAGTCCCGGACAGGGGGCGTACAATGAGCAGTTCTTC. Its translation: CASSPGQGAYNEQFF.